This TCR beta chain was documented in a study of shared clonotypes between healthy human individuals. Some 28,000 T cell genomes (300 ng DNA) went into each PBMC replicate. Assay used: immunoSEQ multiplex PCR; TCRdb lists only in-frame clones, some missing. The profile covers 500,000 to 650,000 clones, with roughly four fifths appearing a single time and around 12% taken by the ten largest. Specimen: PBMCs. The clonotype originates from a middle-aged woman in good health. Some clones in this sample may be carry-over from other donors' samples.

The CDR3 DNA sequence: TGTGCCAGCACTGAGGGACCGGCCTCCTACGAGCAGTACTTC. It is translated as CASTEGPASYEQYF. This rearrangement joins TRBV6-5 to TRBJ2-7; D may match TRBD1 or TRBD2 (5 bases each). V dropped 7 bases and J dropped 0 bases, with 13 bases sitting between them. Germline lookup yields CDR1 MNHEY and CDR2 SVGAGI. The CDR3 consists of 14 residues.